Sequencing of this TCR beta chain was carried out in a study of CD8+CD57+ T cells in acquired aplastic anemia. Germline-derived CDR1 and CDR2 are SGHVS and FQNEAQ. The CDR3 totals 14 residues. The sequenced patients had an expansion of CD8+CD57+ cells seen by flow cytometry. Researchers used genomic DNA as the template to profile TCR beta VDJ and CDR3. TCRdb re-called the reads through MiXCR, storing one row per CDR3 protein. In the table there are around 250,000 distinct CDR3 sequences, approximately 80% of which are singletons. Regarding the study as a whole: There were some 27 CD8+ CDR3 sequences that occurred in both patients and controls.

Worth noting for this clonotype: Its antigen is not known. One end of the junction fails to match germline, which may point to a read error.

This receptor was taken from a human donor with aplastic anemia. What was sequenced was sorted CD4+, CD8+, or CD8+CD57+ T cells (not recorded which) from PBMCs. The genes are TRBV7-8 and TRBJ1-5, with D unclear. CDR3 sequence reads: CASSVSCSQVLRPF. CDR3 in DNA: TGTGCCAGCAGTGTATCTTGTAGCCAGGTCCTACGGCCATTT.